The rows below give T cell receptor beta chains drawn from one sample of a study of a mutant IDH1 vaccine in newly diagnosed glioma. The table came from immunoSEQ multiplex PCR; TCRdb's copy has only in-frame clones and leaves some out. This table holds over 50,000 clones, nearly 85% found once. These receptors lack a known antigen. The source material was PBMCs, sampled from a glioma patient whose treatment included an IDH1 peptide vaccine. The receptors originated from a man aged 18 to 29 with glioma. CDR3s include the opening cysteine and the closing phenylalanine or tryptophan. A D gene is named only where the DNA matches it firmly.

D: .
V: TRBV2
J: TRBJ1-5
CDR3: CASSGVRGSPSQPQHF

D: TRBD1
V: TRBV7-9
J: TRBJ2-5
CDR3: CASSPQGQSRETQYF

D: .
V: TRBV7-8
J: TRBJ2-2
CDR3: CASSLTGRASENTGELFF

D: TRBD1
V: TRBV7-2
J: TRBJ2-7
CDR3: CASSPAASGGMAYEQYF

D: TRBD2
V: TRBV4-2
J: TRBJ2-4
CDR3: CASSVNSGRGADIQYF

D: .
V: TRBV6-6
J: TRBJ1-5
CDR3: CASSYEGIGYQPQHF

D: .
V: TRBV7-9
J: TRBJ1-1
CDR3: CASSLQGQVNTEAFF

D: TRBD2
V: TRBV7-3
J: TRBJ2-3
CDR3: CASSFSGGALDTQYF

D: .
V: TRBV2
J: TRBJ2-7
CDR3: CASSFTGTSYEQYF

D: .
V: TRBV4-3
J: TRBJ1-2
CDR3: CASSQGDGYTF

D: TRBD1
V: TRBV2
J: TRBJ1-4
CDR3: CASRPHPGQGLNEKLFF

D: .
V: TRBV2
J: TRBJ2-6
CDR3: CAGGSFSGANVLTF

D: .
V: TRBV18
J: TRBJ1-1
CDR3: CASSPALNTEAFF

D: .
V: TRBV30
J: TRBJ2-5
CDR3: CAWSVGGVAGGIETQYF

D: TRBD1
V: TRBV4-3
J: TRBJ2-7
CDR3: CASSQGRGQTYEQYF

D: .
V: TRBV5-6
J: TRBJ1-5
CDR3: CASSLRTDHSNQPQHF

D: TRBD1
V: TRBV6-5
J: TRBJ2-7
CDR3: CASKRTGTYEQYF

D: TRBD1
V: TRBV6-1
J: TRBJ2-7
CDR3: CASPEGRGPYEQYF

D: .
V: TRBV19
J: TRBJ1-2
CDR3: CASSTTVANYGYTF

D: .
V: TRBV5-1
J: TRBJ1-3
CDR3: CASSTGQGGNTIYF

D: .
V: TRBV7-2
J: TRBJ2-5
CDR3: CASSYGFQETQYF

D: .
V: TRBV4-2
J: TRBJ1-4
CDR3: CASSQAVGNLFF

D: .
V: TRBV2
J: TRBJ1-3
CDR3: CASSDPTDSFLGNTIYF

D: TRBD1
V: TRBV4-1
J: TRBJ2-7
CDR3: CASSQKTGVGEQYF

D: .
V: TRBV7-9
J: TRBJ2-7
CDR3: CASSFPGSYEQYF

D: .
V: TRBV11-2
J: TRBJ1-4
CDR3: CASRTNLGYEKLFF

D: TRBD1
V: TRBV5-5
J: TRBJ2-7
CDR3: CASSLPPAGGFYEQYF

D: .
V: TRBV5-6
J: TRBJ2-2
CDR3: CASSLGRAGELFF

D: .
V: TRBV6-1
J: TRBJ1-5
CDR3: CASSEDGDTAQHF

D: .
V: TRBV2
J: TRBJ2-1
CDR3: CASSEQGSSYNEQFF

D: TRBD1
V: TRBV7-3
J: TRBJ2-7
CDR3: CASSSTGGREQYF

D: .
V: TRBV6-5
J: TRBJ1-1
CDR3: CASSYAEEAFF

D: .
V: TRBV2
J: TRBJ1-1
CDR3: CASPPQGSSWTEAFF

D: .
V: TRBV7-9
J: TRBJ1-3
CDR3: CASSLRGSSGNTIYF

D: .
V: TRBV5-4
J: TRBJ1-1
CDR3: CASSLDPAEGFRAFF

D: TRBD1
V: TRBV9
J: TRBJ2-2
CDR3: CASSPGTASNTGELFF

D: .
V: TRBV11-3
J: TRBJ2-2
CDR3: CASSVGHLNTGELFF

D: .
V: TRBV7-2
J: TRBJ2-7
CDR3: CASSLVHVEQYF

D: TRBD1
V: TRBV10-3
J: TRBJ2-3
CDR3: CAISAPGQGTDTQYF

D: TRBD2
V: TRBV6-6
J: TRBJ2-7
CDR3: CASSPGARETYEQYF

D: .
V: TRBV7-2
J: TRBJ2-7
CDR3: CASSLGERGTQYF

D: .
V: TRBV7-2
J: TRBJ2-1
CDR3: CASSFEYSLNEQFF

D: .
V: TRBV4-2
J: TRBJ2-2
CDR3: CASSQGVSSVDGELFF

D: .
V: TRBV7-8
J: TRBJ1-1
CDR3: CASSLNPGVRNTEAFF

D: .
V: TRBV7-3
J: TRBJ2-3
CDR3: CASSLTASTDTQYF

D: .
V: TRBV5-6
J: TRBJ1-2
CDR3: CASSLAGHSDGGYTF

D: .
V: TRBV5-1
J: TRBJ1-5
CDR3: CASSLSPGPNSNQPQHF

D: TRBD1
V: TRBV27
J: TRBJ1-2
CDR3: CASSLTGTAYYGYTF

D: .
V: TRBV10-3
J: TRBJ1-1
CDR3: CAISQTGSRTEAFF

D: TRBD1
V: TRBV7-2
J: TRBJ1-1
CDR3: CASSYRTGGETEAFF

D: TRBD1
V: TRBV7-2
J: TRBJ1-6
CDR3: CASSYDRVLYSPLHF

D: .
V: TRBV4-1
J: TRBJ1-1
CDR3: CASSQPWAGPRANTEAFF

D: TRBD1
V: TRBV2
J: TRBJ2-5
CDR3: CASSDRGRIETQYF